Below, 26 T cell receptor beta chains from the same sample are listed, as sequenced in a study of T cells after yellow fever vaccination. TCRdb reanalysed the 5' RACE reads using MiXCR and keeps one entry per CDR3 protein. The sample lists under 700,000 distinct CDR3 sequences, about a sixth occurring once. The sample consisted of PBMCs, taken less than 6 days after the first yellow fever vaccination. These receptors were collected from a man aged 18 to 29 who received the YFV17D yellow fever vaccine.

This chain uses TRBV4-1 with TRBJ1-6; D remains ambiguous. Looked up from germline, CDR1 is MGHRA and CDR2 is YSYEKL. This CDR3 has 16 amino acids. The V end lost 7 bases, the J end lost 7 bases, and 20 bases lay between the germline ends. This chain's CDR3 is CASNQGPQGRNSPLHF. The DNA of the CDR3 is TGCGCCAGCAATCAAGGCCCCCAAGGGAGGAATTCACCCCTCCACTTT.

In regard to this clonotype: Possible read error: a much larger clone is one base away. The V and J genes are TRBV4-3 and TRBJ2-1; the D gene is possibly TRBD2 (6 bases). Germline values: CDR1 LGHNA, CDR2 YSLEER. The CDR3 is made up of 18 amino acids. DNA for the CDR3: TGCGCCAGCGGCCAAGAACATTCCGGGGGAGCCCTTTGGAATGAGCAGTTCTTC. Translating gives CASGQEHSGGALWNEQFF.

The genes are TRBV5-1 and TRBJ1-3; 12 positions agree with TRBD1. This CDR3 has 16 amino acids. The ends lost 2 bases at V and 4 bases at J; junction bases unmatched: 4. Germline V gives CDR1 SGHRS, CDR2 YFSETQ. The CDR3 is CASSFGTGGNGNTIYF. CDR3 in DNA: TGCGCCAGCAGCTTCGGGACAGGGGGCAACGGAAACACCATATATTTT.

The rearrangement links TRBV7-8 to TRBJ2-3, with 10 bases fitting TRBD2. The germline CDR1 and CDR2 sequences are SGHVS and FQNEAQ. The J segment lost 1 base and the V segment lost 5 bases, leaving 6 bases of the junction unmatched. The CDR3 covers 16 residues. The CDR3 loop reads CASSRGLALGTDTQYF. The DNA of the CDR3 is TGTGCCAGCAGCCGGGGACTAGCGTTAGGCACAGATACGCAGTATTTT.

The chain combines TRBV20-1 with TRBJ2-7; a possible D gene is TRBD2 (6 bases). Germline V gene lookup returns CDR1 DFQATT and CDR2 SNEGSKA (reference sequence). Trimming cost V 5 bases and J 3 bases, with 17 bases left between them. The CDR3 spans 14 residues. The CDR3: CSAAGHRDGYEQYF. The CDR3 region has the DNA TGCAGTGCTGCGGGGCACCGGGACGGCTACGAGCAGTACTTC.

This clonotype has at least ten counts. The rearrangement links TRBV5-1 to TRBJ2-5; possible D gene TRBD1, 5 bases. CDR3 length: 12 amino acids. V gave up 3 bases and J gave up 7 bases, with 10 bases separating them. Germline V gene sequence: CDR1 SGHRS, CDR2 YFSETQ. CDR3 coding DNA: TGCGCCAGCAGCTCGGCCCAGGGGACCCAGTACTTC. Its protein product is CASSSAQGTQYF. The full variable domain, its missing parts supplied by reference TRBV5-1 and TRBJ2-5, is KAGVTQTPRYLIKTRGQQVTLSCSPISGHRSVSWYQQTPGQGLQFLFEYFSETQRNKGNFPGRFSGRQFSNSRSEMNVSTLELGDSALYLCASSSAQGTQYFGPGTRLLVL.

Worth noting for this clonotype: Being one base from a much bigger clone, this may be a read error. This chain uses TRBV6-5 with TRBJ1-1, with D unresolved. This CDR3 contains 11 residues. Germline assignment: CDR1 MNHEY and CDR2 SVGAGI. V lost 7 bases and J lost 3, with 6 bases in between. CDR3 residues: CASTQYTEAFF. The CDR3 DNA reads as TGTGCCAGCACCCAATACACTGAAGCTTTCTTT.

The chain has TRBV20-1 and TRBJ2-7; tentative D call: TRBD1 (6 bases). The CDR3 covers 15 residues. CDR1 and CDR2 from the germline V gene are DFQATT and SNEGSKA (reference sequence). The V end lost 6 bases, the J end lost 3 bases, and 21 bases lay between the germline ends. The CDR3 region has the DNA TGCAGTGCCTCGTTATCCACAGGGCCCCACTACGAGCAGTACTTC. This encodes CSASLSTGPHYEQYF.

The CDR3 DNA is TGCAGTGCTACCGGGACAGGGATCTACGAGCAGTACTTC. The encoded protein is CSATGTGIYEQYF. The chain uses TRBV20-1 and TRBJ2-7, with 9 bases identical to TRBD1. V was clipped by 4 bases and J by 3 bases; unmatched bases: 4. The CDR3 length is 13 residues. The germline gives CDR1 DFQATT, CDR2 SNEGSKA (reference sequence).

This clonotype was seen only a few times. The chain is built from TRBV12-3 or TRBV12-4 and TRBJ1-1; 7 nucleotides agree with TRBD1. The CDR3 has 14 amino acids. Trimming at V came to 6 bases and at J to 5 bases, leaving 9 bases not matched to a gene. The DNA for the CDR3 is TGTGCCAGCAGCTTACAGGGGTTAGTGACTGAAGCTTTCTTT. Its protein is CASSLQGLVTEAFF.

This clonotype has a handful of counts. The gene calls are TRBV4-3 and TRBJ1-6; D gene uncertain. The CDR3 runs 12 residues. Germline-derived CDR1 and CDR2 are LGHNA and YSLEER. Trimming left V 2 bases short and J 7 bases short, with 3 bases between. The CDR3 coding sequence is TGCGCCAGCAGCCAACAAAATTCACCCCTCCACTTT. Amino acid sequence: CASSQQNSPLHF.

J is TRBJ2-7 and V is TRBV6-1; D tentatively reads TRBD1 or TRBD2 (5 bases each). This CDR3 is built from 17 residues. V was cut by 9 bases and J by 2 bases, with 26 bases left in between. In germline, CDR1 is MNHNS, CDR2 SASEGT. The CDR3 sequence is CASNQKRPSLGPYEQYF. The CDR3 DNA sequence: TGTGCCAGTAATCAAAAGCGGCCATCACTGGGGCCCTACGAGCAGTACTTC.

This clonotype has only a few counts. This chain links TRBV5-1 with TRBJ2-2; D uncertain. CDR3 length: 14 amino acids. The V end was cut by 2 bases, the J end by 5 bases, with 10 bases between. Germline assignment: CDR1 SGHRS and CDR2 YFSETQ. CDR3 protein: CASSLNIRTGELFF. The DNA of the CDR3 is TGCGCCAGCAGCTTAAACATCAGGACCGGGGAGCTGTTTTTT.

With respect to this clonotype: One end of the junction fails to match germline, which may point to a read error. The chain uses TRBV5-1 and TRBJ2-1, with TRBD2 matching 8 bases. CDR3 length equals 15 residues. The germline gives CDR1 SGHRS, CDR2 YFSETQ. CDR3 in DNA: TGCGCCAGCAGCTTGGCGGTAGCGGGGTACAATGAGCAGTCCTTC. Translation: CASSLAVAGYNEQSF.

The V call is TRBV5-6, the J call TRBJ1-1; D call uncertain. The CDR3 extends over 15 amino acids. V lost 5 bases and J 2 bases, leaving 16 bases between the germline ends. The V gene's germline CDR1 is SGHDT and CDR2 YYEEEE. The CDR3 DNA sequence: TGTGCCAGCAGTGTGGGTAGGGCCACCAACACTGAAGCTTTCTTT. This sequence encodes CASSVGRATNTEAFF.

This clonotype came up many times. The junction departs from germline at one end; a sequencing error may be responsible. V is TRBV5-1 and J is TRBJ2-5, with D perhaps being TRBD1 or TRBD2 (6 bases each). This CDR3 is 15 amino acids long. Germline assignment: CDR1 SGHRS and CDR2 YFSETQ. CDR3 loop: CASSLGGGPQETQYF. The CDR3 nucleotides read TGTGCCAGCAGCTTAGGTGGGGGGCCCCAAGAGACCCAGTACTTC.

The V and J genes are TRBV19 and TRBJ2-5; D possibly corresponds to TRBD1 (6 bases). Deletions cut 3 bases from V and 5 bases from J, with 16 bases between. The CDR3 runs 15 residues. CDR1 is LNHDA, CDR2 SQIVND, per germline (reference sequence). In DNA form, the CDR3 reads TGTGCCAGTAGTATCCGAGGCAGGGGTAGCGAGACCCAGTACTTC. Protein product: CASSIRGRGSETQYF.

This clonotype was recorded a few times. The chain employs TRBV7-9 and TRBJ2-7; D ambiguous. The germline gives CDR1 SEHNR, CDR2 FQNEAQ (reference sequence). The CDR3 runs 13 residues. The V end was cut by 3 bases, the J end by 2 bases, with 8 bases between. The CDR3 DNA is TGTGCCAGCAGCTTTGAAGAAACCTACGAGCAGTACTTC. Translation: CASSFEETYEQYF. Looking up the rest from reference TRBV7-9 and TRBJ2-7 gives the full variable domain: DTGVSQNPRHKITKRGQNVTFRCDPISEHNRLYWYRQTLGQGPEFLTYFQNEAQLEKSRLLSDRFSAERPKGSFSTLEIQRTEQGDSAMYLCASSFEETYEQYFGPGTRLTVT.

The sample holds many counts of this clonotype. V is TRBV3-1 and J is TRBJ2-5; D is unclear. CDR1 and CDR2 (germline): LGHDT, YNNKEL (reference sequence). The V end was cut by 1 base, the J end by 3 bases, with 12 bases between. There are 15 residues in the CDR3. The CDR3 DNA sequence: TGTGCCAGCAGCCAAGGGTCCCTATGGGAAGAGACCCAGTACTTC. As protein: CASSQGSLWEETQYF.

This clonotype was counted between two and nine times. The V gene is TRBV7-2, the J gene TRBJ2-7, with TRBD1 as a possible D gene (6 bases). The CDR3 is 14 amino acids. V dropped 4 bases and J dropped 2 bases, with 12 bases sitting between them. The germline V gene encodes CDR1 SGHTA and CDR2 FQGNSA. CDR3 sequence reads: CASSWATGTYEQYV. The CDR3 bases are TGTGCCAGCAGCTGGGCGACAGGTACCTACGAGCAGTACGTC.

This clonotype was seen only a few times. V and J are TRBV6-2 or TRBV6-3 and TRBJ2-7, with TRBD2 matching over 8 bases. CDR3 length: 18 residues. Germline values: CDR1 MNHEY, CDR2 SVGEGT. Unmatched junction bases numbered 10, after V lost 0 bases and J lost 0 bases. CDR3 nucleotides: TGTGCCAGCAGTTACTCCCCCTTAGCGGGGTTCCACTCCTACGAGCAGTACGTC. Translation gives CASSYSPLAGFHSYEQYV.

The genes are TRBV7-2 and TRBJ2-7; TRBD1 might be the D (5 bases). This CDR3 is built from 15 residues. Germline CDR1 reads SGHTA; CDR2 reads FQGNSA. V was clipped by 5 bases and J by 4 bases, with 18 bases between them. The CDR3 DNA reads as TGTGCCAGCAGCCCCACGGTGGGGCCCCGGTACGAGCAGTACTTC. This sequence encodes CASSPTVGPRYEQYF.

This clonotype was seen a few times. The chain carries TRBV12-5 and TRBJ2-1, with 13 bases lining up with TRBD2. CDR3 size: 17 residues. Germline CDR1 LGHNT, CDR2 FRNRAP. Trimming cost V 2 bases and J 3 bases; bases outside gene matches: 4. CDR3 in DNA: TGTGCTAGTGGTTTGACTAGCGGGGGGGAGCGCTACAATGAGCAGTTCTTC. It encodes CASGLTSGGERYNEQFF.

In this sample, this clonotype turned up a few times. The CDR3 nucleotides are TGTGCCAGCAGCGAGAGTACAGGCCCCGGGGAGCTGTTTTTT. This encodes CASSESTGPGELFF. The genes are TRBV12-3 or TRBV12-4 and TRBJ2-2; D is possibly TRBD1 (5 bases). The CDR3 sequence is 14 residues long. The germline V and J ends were trimmed by 6 bases and 6 bases, with 14 bases remaining between them.

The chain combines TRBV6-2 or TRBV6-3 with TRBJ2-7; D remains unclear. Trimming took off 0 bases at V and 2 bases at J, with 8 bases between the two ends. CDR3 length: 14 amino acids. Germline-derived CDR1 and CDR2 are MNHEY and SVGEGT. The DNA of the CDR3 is TGTGCCAGCAGTTACTCCGTCCCGCCCTACGAGCAGTACGTC. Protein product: CASSYSVPPYEQYV.

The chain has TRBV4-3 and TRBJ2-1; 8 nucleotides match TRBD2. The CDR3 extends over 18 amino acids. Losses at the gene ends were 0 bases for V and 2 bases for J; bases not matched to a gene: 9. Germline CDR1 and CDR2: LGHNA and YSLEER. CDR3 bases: TGCGCCAGCAGCCAAGATCTCCGCGGGGGGACAACCTACAATGAGCAGTTCTTC. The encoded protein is CASSQDLRGGTTYNEQFF.